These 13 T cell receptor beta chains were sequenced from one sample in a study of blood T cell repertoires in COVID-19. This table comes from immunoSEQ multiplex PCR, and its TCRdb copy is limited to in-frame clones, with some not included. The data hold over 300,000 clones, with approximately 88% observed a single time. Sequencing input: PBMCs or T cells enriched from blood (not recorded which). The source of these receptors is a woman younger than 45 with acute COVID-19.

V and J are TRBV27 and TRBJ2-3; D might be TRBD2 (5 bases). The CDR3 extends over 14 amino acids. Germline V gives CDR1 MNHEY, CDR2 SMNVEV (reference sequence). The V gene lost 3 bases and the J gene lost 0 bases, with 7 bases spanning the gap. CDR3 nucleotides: TGTGCCAGCAGTTTCCGGGGAAGCACAGATACGCAGTATTTT. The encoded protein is CASSFRGSTDTQYF.

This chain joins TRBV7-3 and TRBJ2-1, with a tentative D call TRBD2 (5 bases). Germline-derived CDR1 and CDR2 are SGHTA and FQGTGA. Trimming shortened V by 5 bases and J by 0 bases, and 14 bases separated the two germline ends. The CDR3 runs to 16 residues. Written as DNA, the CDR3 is TGTGCCAGCAGCCTAGGGCTGGGGAGCTCCTACAATGAGCAGTTCTTC. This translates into CASSLGLGSSYNEQFF.

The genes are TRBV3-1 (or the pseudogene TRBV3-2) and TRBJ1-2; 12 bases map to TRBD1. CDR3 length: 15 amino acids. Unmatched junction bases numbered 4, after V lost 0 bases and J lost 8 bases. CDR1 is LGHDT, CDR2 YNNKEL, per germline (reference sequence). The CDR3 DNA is TGTGCCAGCAGCCAAGAGGGACAGGGGGCGCGGGGCTACACCTTC. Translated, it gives CASSQEGQGARGYTF.

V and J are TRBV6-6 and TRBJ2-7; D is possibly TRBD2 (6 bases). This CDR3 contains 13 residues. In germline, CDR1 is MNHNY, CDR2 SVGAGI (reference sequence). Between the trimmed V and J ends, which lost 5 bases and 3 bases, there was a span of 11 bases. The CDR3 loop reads CASSGTLGYEQYF. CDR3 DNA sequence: TGTGCCAGCAGTGGGACTCTAGGCTACGAGCAGTACTTC.

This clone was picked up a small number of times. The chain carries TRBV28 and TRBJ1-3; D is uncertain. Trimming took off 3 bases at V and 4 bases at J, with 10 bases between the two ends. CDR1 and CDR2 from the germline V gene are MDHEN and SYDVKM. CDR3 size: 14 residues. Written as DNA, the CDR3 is TGTGCCAGCAGTTTTGAGGTTTTCGGAAACACCATATATTTT. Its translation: CASSFEVFGNTIYF.

CDR3 coding DNA: TGTGCCACCAGCGGGGGCCCGATAAGGGGCTACACCTTC. Protein product: CATSGGPIRGYTF. The V and J genes are TRBV15 and TRBJ1-2; D might be TRBD1 (6 bases). Per germline, CDR1 LNHNV and CDR2 YYDKDF (reference sequence). This CDR3 has 13 residues. V lost 5 bases and J 8 bases, leaving 15 bases between the germline ends.

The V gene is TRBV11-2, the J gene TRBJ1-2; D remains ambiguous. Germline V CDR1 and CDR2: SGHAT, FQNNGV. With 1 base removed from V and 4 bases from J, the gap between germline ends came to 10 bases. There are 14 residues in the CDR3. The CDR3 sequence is CASSLAGGSYGYTF. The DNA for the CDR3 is TGTGCCAGCAGCTTAGCAGGCGGGAGCTATGGCTACACCTTC.

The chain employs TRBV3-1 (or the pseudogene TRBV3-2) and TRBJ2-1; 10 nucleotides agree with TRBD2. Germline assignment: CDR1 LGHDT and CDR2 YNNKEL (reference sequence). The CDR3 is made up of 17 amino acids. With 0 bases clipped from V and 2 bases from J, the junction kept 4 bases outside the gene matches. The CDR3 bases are TGTGCCAGCAGCCAAGATCTAGCGGGGGCCACCTACAATGAGCAGTTCTTC. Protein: CASSQDLAGATYNEQFF.

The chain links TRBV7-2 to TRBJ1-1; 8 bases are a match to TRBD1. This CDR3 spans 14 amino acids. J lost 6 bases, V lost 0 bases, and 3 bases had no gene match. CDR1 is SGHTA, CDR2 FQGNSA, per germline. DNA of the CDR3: TGTGCCAGCAGCTTAGCTGTACAGGGGGCTGAAGCTTTCTTT. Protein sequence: CASSLAVQGAEAFF.

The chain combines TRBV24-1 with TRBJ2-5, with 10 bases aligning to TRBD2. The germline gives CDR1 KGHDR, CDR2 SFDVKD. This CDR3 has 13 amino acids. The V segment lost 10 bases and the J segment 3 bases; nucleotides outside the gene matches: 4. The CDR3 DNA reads TGTGCCACTCGCCTAGCGGGAGAAGAGACCCAGTACTTC. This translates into CATRLAGEETQYF.

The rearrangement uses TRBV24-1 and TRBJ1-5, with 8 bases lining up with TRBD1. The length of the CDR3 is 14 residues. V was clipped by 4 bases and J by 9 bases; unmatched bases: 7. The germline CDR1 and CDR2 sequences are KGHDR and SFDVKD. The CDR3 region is CATSDDGQGWPQHF. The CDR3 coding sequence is TGTGCCACCAGTGACGATGGACAGGGTTGGCCCCAGCATTTT.

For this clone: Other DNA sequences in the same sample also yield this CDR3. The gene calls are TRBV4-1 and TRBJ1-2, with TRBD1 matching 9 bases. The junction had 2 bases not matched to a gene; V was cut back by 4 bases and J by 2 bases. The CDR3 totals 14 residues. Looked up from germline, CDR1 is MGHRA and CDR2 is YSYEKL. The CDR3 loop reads CASSPGQGNYGYTF. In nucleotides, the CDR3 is TGCGCCAGCAGCCCCGGACAGGGGAACTATGGCTACACCTTC.

CDR3 residues: CASSNHRGGFFF. The CDR3 bases are TGTGCCAGCAGTAACCACAGGGGGGGTTTTTTCTTT. J is TRBJ1-1 and V is TRBV12-3 or TRBV12-4, with 8 bases fitting TRBD1. V trimming: 5 bases; J trimming: 13 bases; junction bases outside the gene matches: 9. CDR3 length: 12 residues.